This T cell receptor (beta chain) emerged from a study of blood T cell repertoires in COVID-19. Across the study: From T cells, B-cell-depleted T cells, or PBMCs came the material, which was cDNA or gDNA.

There are 15 residues in the CDR3. CDR1 SQVTM and CDR2 ANQGSEA come from the germline V gene. Trimming stripped 5 bases from V and 0 bases from J, with 11 bases between. Clones were read by immunoSEQ multiplex PCR, and TCRdb kept only the in-frame ones, dropping some. The sample has 150,000 to 250,000 clones; 82% are singletons. J is TRBJ1-6 and V is TRBV29-1; no clear D gene. The sequenced sample was peripheral blood. This receptor was obtained from a human donor with acute or convalescent COVID-19. The donor label of this sample is uncertain. CDR3 nucleotides: TGCAGCGTTCTAGAGCAGAGCTCCTATAATTCACCCCTCCACTTT. This encodes CSVLEQSSYNSPLHF.